This T cell receptor beta chain stems from a study of blood T cells in healthy people across ages. Overall study results and limits: Diversity estimates drawn from one million T cells were deemed underestimates. There was no known CMV status for donors, so expanded clonotype changes were possibly confounded.

A note on this clonotype: Antigen specificity is unknown.

The CDR3 has 14 amino acids. V lost 2 bases and J lost 2, with 9 bases in between. CDR1 and CDR2 from the germline V gene are MGHRA and YSYEKL. A sample-barcoded 5' primer and a J-beta primer mix were used in a second PCR of about 6 to 11 cycles. TCRdb reprocessed the 5' RACE reads via MiXCR and lists one record per CDR3 protein. The sample records around 1.5 million distinct CDR3 sequences, approximately 38% being singletons. No fewer than 7 million PBMCs went into each sample. Sequencing used blood. V gene TRBV4-1 combines with J gene TRBJ2-5, with D unresolved. This TCR came from a woman between 18 and 30 years old in good health. The CDR3 DNA sequence: TGCGCCAGCAGCCAAATAGGACCGCAAGAGACCCAGTACTTC. It encodes CASSQIGPQETQYF.